These 9 T cell receptor beta chains share one sample of origin, sequenced in a study of T cells in Graves' hyperthyroidism and ophthalmopathy. It was RNA transcripts that yielded the amplified TCR beta CDR3 regions. RT-PCR in the first round (using the HTBI primer set) targeted the TCR CDR3. One entry per CDR3 protein, called by TCRdb with MiXCR from the multiplex PCR reads. The sample yields a few hundred thousand distinct CDR3 sequences, approximately 16% seen once. Source material: blood. These receptors came from a man aged 40-49 years with Graves' hyperthyroidism.

Notes on this clonotype: It may be a read error: a sequence one base away is much more abundant. The J gene is TRBJ2-1, the V gene TRBV12-3 or TRBV12-4, with D perhaps matching TRBD1 (6 bases). This CDR3 contains 12 residues. V shed 5 bases and J shed 8 bases, with 10 bases lying between them. This CDR3 reads CASSEQGDEQFF. The DNA for the CDR3 is TGTGCCAGCAGTGAACAGGGCGATGAGCAGTTCTTC.

This clonotype was counted many times. The chain combines TRBV30 with TRBJ1-5, with D hard to call. This CDR3 contains 17 residues. Trimming took 1 base from V and 0 from J, leaving 16 bases between them. CDR1 and CDR2 from the germline V gene are GTSNPN and SVGIG (reference sequence). CDR3 coding DNA: TGTGCCTGGAGTGAGGTACCGCGTTTTGATAGCAATCAGCCCCAGCATTTT. It translates to CAWSEVPRFDSNQPQHF.

At least ten counts were recorded for this clonotype. V is TRBV2 and J is TRBJ2-7, with 7 positions matching TRBD1. CDR3 length: 14 amino acids. J gave up 6 bases and V 5 bases, and 10 bases lay outside the gene matches. Germline loops: CDR1 SNHLY, CDR2 FYNNEI. CDR3 coding DNA: TGTGCCAGCAGTAGGGGGCAGGGTGCCGGCGAGCAGTACTTC. It yields the protein CASSRGQGAGEQYF.

This clonotype was counted ten times or more. The chain has TRBV6-2 or TRBV6-3 and TRBJ1-2; D gene ambiguous. The CDR3 spans 14 residues. Germline V lookup: CDR1 MNHEY, CDR2 SVGEGT. Deletions cut 4 bases from V and 0 bases from J, with 9 bases between. The CDR3 here is CASSWVNSNYGYTF. In DNA, the CDR3 is TGTGCCAGCAGTTGGGTGAACTCTAACTATGGCTACACCTTC.

In its sample, this clonotype was seen many times. This chain links TRBV4-3 with TRBJ1-1; D is ambiguous. Germline lookup yields CDR1 LGHNA and CDR2 YSLEER. CDR3 length: 13 residues. Deletions cut 0 bases from V and 6 bases from J, with 8 bases between. The DNA for the CDR3 is TGCGCCAGCAGCCAAGAAGGGATTGCTGAAGCTTTCTTT. This codes for CASSQEGIAEAFF.

The chain combines TRBV19 with TRBJ1-4; D remains unclear. V lost 3 bases and J lost 7, with 12 bases in between. CDR1 LNHDA and CDR2 SQIVND come from the germline V gene (reference sequence). The CDR3 is 14 amino acids. The DNA for the CDR3 is TGTGCCAGTAGTATGATTGGGCGTGCTGAAAAACTGTTTTTT. Translating it yields CASSMIGRAEKLFF.

This clonotype has at least ten counts. Relative to the germline gene, one junction end is altered; a read error may explain this. The chain recombines TRBV12-3 or TRBV12-4 with TRBJ2-5; 10 nucleotides agree with TRBD2. This CDR3 has 15 residues. CDR3 DNA sequence: TGTGCCAGCAGTCTAGCGGGGGAGACACAAGAGACCCAGTACTTC. Translating gives CASSLAGETQETQYF.

This clonotype was counted many times. The rearrangement uses TRBV12-3 or TRBV12-4 and TRBJ2-3, with a possible D match to TRBD1 (6 bases). The CDR3 runs 15 residues. Trimming stripped 5 bases from V and 2 bases from J, with 14 bases between. The CDR3 loop is CASSPLRGTTDTQYF. CDR3 sequence (DNA): TGTGCCAGCAGTCCCCTCAGGGGAACCACAGATACGCAGTATTTT.

In this sample, this clonotype turned up many times. This chain joins TRBV19 and TRBJ1-5; TRBD1 matches 7 bases. The CDR3 length is 15 residues. Germline CDR1 and CDR2: LNHDA and SQIVND (reference sequence). The V and J ends lost 9 bases and 0 bases, in that order; junction bases with no gene match: 8. CDR3 loop: CASAPGGGSNQPQHF. CDR3 DNA: TGTGCCAGCGCCCCAGGGGGAGGTAGCAATCAGCCCCAGCATTTT.